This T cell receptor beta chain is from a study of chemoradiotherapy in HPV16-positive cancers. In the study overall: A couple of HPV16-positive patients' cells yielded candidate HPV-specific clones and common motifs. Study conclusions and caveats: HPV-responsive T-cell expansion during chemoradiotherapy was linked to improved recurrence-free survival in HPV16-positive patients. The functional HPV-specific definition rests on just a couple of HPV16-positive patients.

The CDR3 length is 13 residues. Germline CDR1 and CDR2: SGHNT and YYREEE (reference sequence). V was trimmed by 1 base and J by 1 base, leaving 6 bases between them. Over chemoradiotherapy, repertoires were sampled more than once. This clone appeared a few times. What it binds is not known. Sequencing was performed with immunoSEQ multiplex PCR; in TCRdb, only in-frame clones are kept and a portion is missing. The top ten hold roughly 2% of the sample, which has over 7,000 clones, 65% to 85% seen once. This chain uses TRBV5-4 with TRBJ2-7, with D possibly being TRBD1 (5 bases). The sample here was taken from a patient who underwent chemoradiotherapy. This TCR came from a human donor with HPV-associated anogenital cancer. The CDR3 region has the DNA TGTGCCAGCAGCTTGACAGGATCCTACGAGCAGTACTTC. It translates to CASSLTGSYEQYF.